This T cell receptor beta chain originates from a study of control samples from healthy donors and cancer patients. The method was immunoSEQ multiplex PCR; TCRdb's version includes in-frame clones alone and lacks a portion of them. This sample has 100,000 to 150,000 clones, with 80% to 90% found just once. The germline V gene encodes CDR1 SEHNR and CDR2 FQNEAQ (reference sequence). This CDR3 contains 15 residues. The ends were cut back, 4 bases at V and 2 bases at J, with 14 bases in the middle. The sequence was obtained from a man aged 40-49 years in good health. The sample was blood. The chain is built from TRBV7-9 and TRBJ1-1; the D is unclear. The CDR3 DNA reads as TGTGCCAGCAGCTCCTACCGTGGCGGCAACACTGAAGCTTTCTTT. Translated, it gives CASSSYRGGNTEAFF.